The 13 T cell receptor beta chains below come from one sample, sequenced in a study of T cell repertoires in cytomegalovirus infection. A single record per CDR3 protein comes from TCRdb applying MiXCR to the reads. The sample lists hundreds of thousands of distinct CDR3 sequences, roughly 15% occurring once. The specimen was PBMCs. The receptors here all came from a human donor in good health (CMV status not recorded). Some clones in this sample may be carry-over from other donors' samples.

There are many counts of this clonotype. This sequence joins TRBV10-3 and TRBJ1-5, with D unresolved. The CDR3 has 14 amino acids. V lost 6 bases to trimming and J lost 4 bases, with 13 bases between them. Germline V gives CDR1 ENHRY, CDR2 SYGVKD. CDR3 residues: CAISPSLLNQPQHF. CDR3 nucleotides: TGTGCCATCAGCCCGTCCCTGTTAAATCAGCCCCAGCATTTT.

The CDR3 loop reads CASTVQGGPRNYGYTF. CDR3 bases: TGTGCCAGCACCGTGCAGGGGGGACCTCGAAACTATGGCTACACCTTC. The chain links TRBV28 to TRBJ1-2; 7 nucleotides agree with TRBD1. The CDR3 has 16 residues. The trim removed 7 bases at V and 2 bases at J, leaving 13 bases unmatched. The V gene's germline CDR1 is MDHEN and CDR2 SYDVKM.

This clonotype has at least ten counts. The rearrangement joins TRBV6-1 to TRBJ1-1, with D maybe TRBD1 (6 bases). CDR1 is MNHNS and CDR2 is SASEGT in the germline V gene. Deletions cut 7 bases from V and 4 bases from J, with 16 bases between. CDR3 length: 14 amino acids. For the CDR3, the DNA is TGTGCCAGCACTACAGGGACCCGCGGCACTGAAGCTTTCTTT. This translates into CASTTGTRGTEAFF.

V usage is TRBV27 and J usage is TRBJ2-7; 7 bases are a match to TRBD1. The junction had 17 bases not matched to a gene; V was cut back by 9 bases and J by 6 bases. The CDR3 is made up of 15 amino acids. Germline CDR1 reads MNHEY; CDR2 reads SMNVEV (reference sequence). The CDR3 protein is CARTRSPGQSIEQYF. The CDR3 DNA follows: TGTGCCAGGACACGATCTCCGGGACAGAGTATCGAGCAGTACTTC.

DNA for the CDR3: TGTGCCAGTAGTATAGATGGTCCCAGGGCCGGGACAGATACGCAGTATTTT. Translated, it gives CASSIDGPRAGTDTQYF. The chain has TRBV19 and TRBJ2-3, with TRBD1 as a possible D gene (5 bases). The CDR3 contains 17 residues. The V and J ends lost 0 bases and 3 bases respectively, with 16 bases between them. Germline lookup yields CDR1 LNHDA and CDR2 SQIVND (reference sequence).

The CDR3 coding sequence is TGTGCCAGCAGACCCGGAGGGGGCTATGGCTACACCTTC. Its protein product is CASRPGGGYGYTF. The rearrangement uses TRBV28 and TRBJ1-2; D might be TRBD1 (6 bases). Germline V lookup: CDR1 MDHEN, CDR2 SYDVKM. The CDR3 runs to 13 residues. The V and J ends lost 6 bases and 4 bases respectively, with 12 bases between them.

The chain recombines TRBV12-3 or TRBV12-4 with TRBJ2-7; TRBD2 matches at 8 bases. The CDR3 has 14 amino acids. V trimming: 6 bases; J trimming: 3 bases; junction bases outside the gene matches: 7. CDR3 coding DNA: TGTGCCAGCAGCTCGGGACTAGTATTCTACGAGCAGTACTTC. Its protein is CASSSGLVFYEQYF.

This clonotype was found a few times. This rearrangement joins TRBV12-3 or TRBV12-4 to TRBJ1-3; a weak D match, TRBD1 (5 bases). V was cut by 10 bases and J by 4 bases, with 11 bases left in between. The CDR3 is 12 residues long. This CDR3 reads CATDRGGNTIYF. The DNA of the CDR3 is TGTGCCACGGACCGGGGGGGAAACACCATATATTTT.

About this clonotype: A junction end diverges from the germline sequence, so it may reflect a read error. The J gene is TRBJ1-1, the V gene TRBV28; 8 bases are a match to TRBD1. The length of the CDR3 is 14 residues. Germline values: CDR1 MDHEN, CDR2 SYDVKM. The CDR3 sequence: CGSSPGGSNTEAFF. CDR3 DNA sequence: TGTGGCAGCAGCCCAGGGGGCTCGAACACTGAAGCTTTCTTT.

The table lists this clonotype with many counts. J is TRBJ1-2 and V is TRBV12-3 or TRBV12-4, with 9 bases lining up with TRBD1. Unmatched junction bases numbered 11, after V lost 4 bases and J lost 8 bases. The length of the CDR3 is 15 residues. CDR3 nucleotides: TGTGCCAGCAGTTCTCAGGGACAGGGAATTTACGGCTACACCTTC. This translates into CASSSQGQGIYGYTF.

CDR3 bases: TGTGCCAGCAGCCTATCTGGAGGATCCGATTCACCCCTCCACTTT. It encodes CASSLSGGSDSPLHF. The chain is built from TRBV7-2 and TRBJ1-6; D gene uncertain. Germline assignment: CDR1 SGHTA and CDR2 FQGNSA. V shed 5 bases and J shed 8 bases, with 16 bases lying between them. The CDR3 extends over 15 amino acids.

This clonotype has ten or more counts. V is TRBV28 and J is TRBJ2-4; either TRBD1 or TRBD2 may supply D (5 bases each). The CDR3 contains 13 residues. Trimming cost V 3 bases and J 6 bases, with 9 bases left between them. CDR1 is MDHEN, CDR2 SYDVKM, per germline. The CDR3 nucleotides are TGTGCCAGCAGTTTTTCGGGGACAAACATTCAGTACTTC. Amino acids: CASSFSGTNIQYF.

This clonotype is a singleton in its sample. This rearrangement joins TRBV20-1 to TRBJ1-2, with TRBD1 identical over 7 bases. CDR3 length: 13 amino acids. Germline V gives CDR1 DFQATT, CDR2 SNEGSKA (reference sequence). V gave up 4 bases and J gave up 6 bases; unmatched junction bases: 8. The CDR3 loop is CSAIGTVNDGYTF. Written as DNA, the CDR3 is TGCAGTGCTATAGGGACAGTAAACGATGGCTACACCTTC.